This T cell receptor (beta chain) was sequenced in a study of STAT5B mutations in CD4+ large granular lymphocyte leukemia. Study as a whole: Among healthy donors, a particular HLA allele went with more CDR3 'QG' motifs.

Study outcomes and limitations: Top patient clones used TRBV06 genes more often: 8/27 versus 2/35 in controls. Patient CD4-sorted repertoires stayed more clonal than healthy ones after leukemic-clone removal. Higher CD4+ than CD8+ T-LGLL clonality might reflect small sample size.

This table comes from immunoSEQ multiplex PCR, and its TCRdb copy is limited to in-frame clones, with some not included. The sample holds roughly 32,000 clones, around three quarters seen once. This clone occurred once. Its target is not known. V shed 8 bases and J 5 bases; nucleotides not matched to a gene: 6. This CDR3 spans 13 amino acids. Germline-derived CDR1 and CDR2 are SGHTA and FQGNSA. The chain has TRBV7-2 and TRBJ1-2; 9 positions agree with TRBD1. Sample: CD4+ T cells from blood buffy coats. The sequence was collected from a human donor in good health. In DNA, the CDR3 is TGTGCCAGCCTACAGGGGGCCGAATATGGCTACACCTTC. Its protein product is CASLQGAEYGYTF.